The sample holds a few counts of the clone carrying this TCR beta chain. What it recognizes is unknown. TCRdb redid the calling of the 5' RACE reads with MiXCR, one entry per CDR3 protein. This table has 350,000 to 500,000 distinct CDR3 sequences, less than 25% appearing once. This CDR3 is built from 15 residues. Trimming pared 6 bases from V and 0 bases from J, leaving 11 bases between. The sample belongs to a study of T-cell memory formation after mild COVID-19. Across the study: TCR clusters mostly belonged to single donors. Whole-study findings and limits: Confirmation was lacking for SARS-CoV-2 specificity of second-wave clones that peaked on day 37.

Sequenced sample: PBMCs or a T cell subset sorted from them (not recorded which). The receptor comes from an adult woman who had mild COVID-19 (a few samples of this study predate the infection). Cell type and time point are not known. The chain employs TRBV12-3 or TRBV12-4 and TRBJ2-2, with D possibly being TRBD2 (6 bases). The CDR3 sequence: CASRIGGANTGELFF. The CDR3 DNA reads TGTGCCAGCAGAATCGGCGGGGCGAACACCGGGGAGCTGTTTTTT.